This T cell receptor beta chain was found in a study of OX40 agonist ivuxolimab in advanced cancers. Overall study context: The eligibility criteria allowed prior anti-PD-1, anti-PD-L1 or anti-CTLA-4 therapy, and 30% to 40% had some. Three partial responders included one hepatocellular carcinoma patient and two cutaneous melanoma patients. Regarding the study as a whole: Expanded clones were, on average, more numerous among CD8+ T cells than CD4+. The study did not work out the antigen specificity of the expanded peripheral T cells.

The germline CDR1 and CDR2 sequences are SGHRS and YFSETQ. The CDR3 is 16 residues long. V was clipped by 0 bases and J by 4 bases, with 17 bases between them. This clone came up once. What it binds is not known. Some clones are missing from TCRdb's copy, which holds only in-frame ones; the method was immunoSEQ multiplex PCR. The table includes 65,000 to 100,000 clones, about 91% detected once. The sample in question was CD4+ or CD8+ T cells sorted from blood, obtained in a trial of the OX40 agonist ivuxolimab. The sequence was collected from an adult with an advanced solid tumor such as melanoma, head and neck, liver or kidney cancer. V usage is TRBV5-1 and J usage is TRBJ2-7, with a weak D call TRBD2 (5 bases). CDR3 nucleotide sequence: TGCGCCAGCAGCTTGGACCAGGACTTTCGCGCTTACGAGCAGTACTTC. Translated: CASSLDQDFRAYEQYF.